One T cell receptor beta chain is described in this entry. No cognate antigen has been identified for it. No base quality information exists; no much larger clone differs at one position. These data originate in a study of identical twins listed by TCRdb under 2016. About the study as a whole: The study deep-sequenced TCR alpha and beta repertoires from monozygotic twins, unrelated adults of various ages and cord blood to test whether fetal clonotypes persist. Replicate twin experiments were performed at different times using different library preparation protocols to rule out contamination. Study-wide conclusions, independent of this receptor: A weaker excess of twin sharing was found in beta out-of-frame sequences because the signal-to-noise ratio was lowered by fewer shared sequences. Fewer insertions were carried by abundant cord blood beta clonotypes; a weaker similar trend was observed in young adult naive repertoires, while no such trend was observed in memory repertoires. Because the same donors could not be followed over many years, the conclusions depended on cross-sectional statistical analysis. Out-of-frame TCR alpha sequences shared between twins showed an excess of low generation-probability sequences compared with coincidental sharing between unrelated individuals. Zero-insertion analyses could be partly confounded by invariant T cells such as MAIT and iNKT, although diverse VJ usage argued against such confounding for most clonotypes. In monozygotic twins, recombination models systematically underestimated out-of-frame TCR alpha sharing, but the models matched the sharing seen between unrelated individuals.

Every donor in the study was a healthy Caucasian. The twin cohort comprised three pairs of female monozygotic twins, all aged about 18 to 30 years. The RNA used for TCR libraries was isolated from peripheral blood mononuclear cells. Library construction relied on 5' RACE. The instrument was an Illumina HiSeq 2000. Template switching introduced a universal primer binding site; the final cDNA contained a unique molecular identifier, enabling accurate counting of TCR cDNA molecules. First-strand cDNA for TCR alpha and beta chains was synthesized from specific primers in the conserved constant-segment region. Each cDNA library was double barcoded, with a SMART-Mk sample barcode plus Illumina barcodes, to control for contamination. Two successive PCR steps introduced TruSeq adapter sequences along with Illumina sample barcodes. TCR alpha and beta cDNA libraries were sequenced on the Illumina HiSeq platform with custom primers. The study's processing was this. Unique molecular identifiers were extracted from raw reads with MiGEC, and CDR3 positions were determined with MiXCR. Recombination models were inferred per individual with the repgenHMM and IGoR tools using an EM algorithm. Shared clonotypes were analyzed with the tcR package in R, and sharing was normalized by the product of cloneset sizes. To study raw recombination free of thymic and clonal selection effects, out-of-frame nonproductive sequences were analyzed. TCRdb applied fastp at Q25 and MiXCR to the public reads, then kept only in-frame beta chains. For every CDR3 protein sequence, its rows merge into one entry that carries the most common genes and DNA. The V and J calls and clone size are TCRdb's, not the authors'. Here the sample has around 690,000 distinct CDR3 sequences; less than 25% occur a single time. The top ten constitute over 4% of the sample.

The CDR3 has 17 amino acids, counting the end cysteine and phenylalanine. Only the CDR3 DNA stays, 51 bases, in frame from base 1. V is pruned by 0 bases and J by 5 bases, leaving 12 bases of the junction without a gene match. CDR1 LGHNA and CDR2 YSLEER are derived from the germline V gene. This sample also belongs to another study, concerning T cells expressing NK-cell markers. From the second report: In sorted CD3+CD56+NKG2C+, CD3+CD56+NKG2C- and CD3+CD56-NKG2C+ T-cell subsets from 7 or 8 donors, TCR beta-chain repertoires were profiled. Among the eight sequenced donors, seven were HCMV-seropositive and one was HCMV-seronegative. In several experiments an anti-gammadeltaTCR antibody was added to restrict sorting to alphabetaTCR-expressing T cells. In more than five donors, the dominant CD3+CD56+NKG2C+ clonotypes were found to rank among the top 10 CD8+ clonotypes and to make up about 1.0-8% of CD8+ T cells. Those dominant clonotypes were again the most abundant among CD3+CD56-NKG2C+ cells in a few donors, at about 25-60.1%. Whether the expanded NKG2C-expressing T cell clones were specific for HCMV antigens was left unclear. The study sequenced eight donors, all healthy volunteers chosen at random: three men and five women. To determine HCMV serostatus, a commercial ELISA kit was used to detect HCMV-specific IgG in serum. For six donors, bulk peripheral blood T-cell repertoires were additionally sequenced from unsorted PBMC. MIGEC was used to demultiplex reads and group reads by UMI, and MiTCR was used to assemble and quantify clonotypes. To exclude erroneous sequences, any TCR cDNA sequence not supported by at least two reads was discarded. The tcR package was used for downstream repertoire analysis, and clonotypes were matched between fractions using CDR3 nucleotide sequence together with V segment. VDJmatch was used to annotate antigen specificity against VDJdb, with one amino acid substitution in CDR3 permitted.

The chain is encoded by TRBV4-3 joined to TRBJ2-5, and 7 junction bases match TRBD2. This TCR derives from a woman aged 18-35 years in good health. The specimen sequenced was PBMCs. The CDR3 corresponds to CASSQDGRGGPKETQYF. The sequenced DNA: TGCGCCAGCAGCCAAGATGGGAGGGGAGGGCCTAAGGAGACCCAGTACTTC.